A selection of T cell receptor beta chains follows, all from one sample in a study of glioma-infiltrating T cells. MiXCR was run by TCRdb on the multiplex PCR reads, yielding one entry per CDR3 protein. The sample holds 85,000 to 110,000 distinct CDR3 sequences, approximately 28% seen once. The sample consisted of glioma tissue, nonneoplastic brain tissue, or PBMCs (not recorded which). The receptors were sampled from a human donor with low-grade glioma or glioblastoma, undergoing nonglioma brain surgery, or in good health (not recorded which). Each CDR3 is given with its conserved first and last residue. The order of the fields is clone size, D gene, CDR3 length, V gene, J gene, CDR3 protein, CDR3 DNA. D genes are given only for firm matches. Only part of the rows carry a size: once, few, many, or a class if the clone is expanded.

few	TRBD2	17	TRBV12-3/TRBV12-4	TRBJ2-1	CASSSGLAPDSYNEQFF	TGTGCCAGCAGTTCCGGACTAGCACCCGACTCCTACAATGAGCAGTTCTTC
-	-	13	TRBV27	TRBJ1-2	CASSPDWTTSYTF	TGTGCCAGCAGTCCAGACTGGACAACAAGTTACACCTTC
-	-	15	TRBV6-2/TRBV6-3	TRBJ2-7	CVSSDGTTRPYEQYF	TGTGTCAGCAGTGACGGGACAACGAGACCCTACGAGCAGTATTTC
-	-	15	TRBV18	TRBJ2-7	CASSPVQNRGYEQYF	TGTGCCAGCTCACCGGTTCAGAATCGAGGCTACGAGCAGTACTTC
-	-	16	TRBV3-1	TRBJ1-2	CASSQDSGSTNYGYTF	TGTGCCAGCAGCCAAGATTCCGGCAGTACGAACTATGGCTACACCTTC
many	-	14	TRBV20-1	TRBJ2-7	CSAQRQGLSYEQYF	TGCAGTGCTCAGCGTCAGGGGCTTTCCTACGAGCAGTACTTC
-	-	14	TRBV28	TRBJ2-5	CASSLLGERETQYF	TGTGCCAGCAGCCTACTGGGGGAGCGAGAGACCCAGTACTTC
-	TRBD1	15	TRBV18	TRBJ1-2	CASSQVGQGDYGYTF	TGTGCCAGCTCACAGGTCGGACAGGGGGACTATGGCTACACCTTC
few	-	15	TRBV11-1	TRBJ1-2	CASSLQQGREYGYTF	TGTGCCAGCAGCTTACAGCAGGGACGAGAGTATGGCTACACCTTC
-	-	15	TRBV2	TRBJ2-1	CASSEAMAGYYEQFF	TGTGCCAGCAGTGAAGCGATGGCCGGATACTACGAGCAGTTCTTC
-	TRBD2	18	TRBV9	TRBJ2-3	CASSVATSGPLSTDTQYF	TGTGCCAGCAGCGTAGCTACTAGCGGGCCCCTATCAACAGATACGCAGTATTTT
many	-	13	TRBV7-9	TRBJ2-5	CASSLNTQETQYF	TGTGCCAGCAGCTTAAACACCCAAGAGACCCAGTACTTC
many	TRBD1	12	TRBV3-1	TRBJ1-2	CASSDRGLGYTF	TGTGCCAGCAGCGACAGGGGGCTGGGCTACACCTTC
many	-	12	TRBV18	TRBJ2-7	CASSPAEYEQYF	TGTGCCAGCTCACCAGCAGAGTACGAGCAGTACTTC
-	-	16	TRBV5-1	TRBJ2-3	CASSLAADFTTDTQYF	TGCGCCAGCAGCTTGGCGGCGGACTTCACCACAGATACGCAGTATTTT
many	-	13	TRBV27	TRBJ1-2	CASRPGSRNGYTF	TGTGCCAGCAGACCCGGGAGCCGTAATGGCTACACCTTC